These T cell receptor beta chains were read from a single sample in a study of cytomegalovirus exposure and HLA in healthy donors. Sequencing was performed with immunoSEQ multiplex PCR; in TCRdb, only in-frame clones are kept and a portion is missing. The sample lists about 200,000 clones, approximately 79% occurring once. Sequences were obtained from PBMCs. Source of these receptors: a woman aged 25 to 39 in good health and CMV-seropositive. Each CDR3 is given with its conserved first and last residue. A D gene is named only where the DNA matches it firmly. Not all rows give a size; the values are once, few, many and, for expanded clones, a class.

TRBV4-3,few,TRBD2,TRBJ2-7,CASSLTSGSSSYEQYF,TGCGCCAGCAGTCTGACTAGCGGGAGTTCCTCCTACGAGCAGTACTTC
TRBV6-5,.,TRBD2,TRBJ2-7,CASRASGGGRYEQYF,TGTGCCAGCAGAGCTTCTGGCGGGGGGCGCTACGAGCAGTACTTC
TRBV6-6,.,.,TRBJ2-2,CASRSGTGELFF,TGTGCCAGCAGAAGCGGCACCGGGGAGCTGTTTTTT
TRBV11-3,few,.,TRBJ1-2,CASSPHLRSPTNYGYTF,TGTGCCAGCAGCCCACATCTCCGGAGTCCCACTAACTATGGCTACACCTTC
TRBV2,few,.,TRBJ2-5,CASRSEETQYF,TGTGCCAGCAGGTCGGAAGAGACCCAGTACTTC
TRBV5-4,.,TRBD1,TRBJ2-5,CASSRGQGKETQYF,TGTGCCAGCAGCCGGGGACAGGGGAAAGAGACCCAGTACTTC
TRBV29-1,.,TRBD2,TRBJ2-1,CSGREAYNEQFF,TGCAGCGGTCGGGAGGCCTACAATGAGCAGTTCTTC
TRBV6-5,.,.,TRBJ2-7,CASKGGTASSYEQYF,TGTGCCAGCAAGGGCGGGACGGCCAGCTCCTACGAGCAGTACTTC
TRBV9,few,TRBD1,TRBJ1-4,CASSVQGQPNEKLFF,TGTGCCAGCAGCGTACAGGGACAGCCTAATGAAAAACTGTTTTTT
TRBV13,.,TRBD1,TRBJ2-7,CASSLARGFSSYEQYF,TGTGCCAGCAGCTTAGCCAGGGGGTTTAGCTCCTACGAGCAGTACTTC
TRBV25-1,.,.,TRBJ1-1,CASSEWRGMNTEAFF,TGTGCCAGCAGTGAATGGAGGGGAATGAACACTGAAGCTTTCTTT